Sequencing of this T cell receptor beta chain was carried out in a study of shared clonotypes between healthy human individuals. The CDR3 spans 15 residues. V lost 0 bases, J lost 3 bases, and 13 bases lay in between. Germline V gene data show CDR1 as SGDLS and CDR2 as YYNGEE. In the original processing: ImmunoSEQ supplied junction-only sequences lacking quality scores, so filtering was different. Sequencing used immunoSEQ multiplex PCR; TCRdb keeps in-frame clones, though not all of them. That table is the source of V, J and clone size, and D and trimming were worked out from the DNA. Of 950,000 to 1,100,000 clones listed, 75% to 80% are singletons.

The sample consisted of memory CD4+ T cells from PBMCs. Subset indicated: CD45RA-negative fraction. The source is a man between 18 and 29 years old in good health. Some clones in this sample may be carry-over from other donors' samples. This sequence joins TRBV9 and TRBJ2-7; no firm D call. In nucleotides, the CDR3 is TGTGCCAGCAGCGTAGAAGCAAACAGAAACTACGAGCAGTACTTC. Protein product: CASSVEANRNYEQYF.